This T cell receptor (beta chain) was retrieved from a study of cytomegalovirus exposure and HLA in healthy donors. Study results and caveats: Reportedly, HLA-A and HLA-B alleles of most subjects were accurately predicted from TCR beta. Presence/absence analyses supposed approximately even sequencing depth among donors.

The CDR3 length is 16 residues. After removal of 0 bases from V and 0 bases from J, the junction contained 4 bases not matched to a gene. Per germline, CDR1 SGDLS and CDR2 YYNGEE. As regards this clone: As yet, its antigen is unknown.

Vbeta (60) and Jbeta (13) primers were used in the PCR. Sequenced by immunoSEQ multiplex PCR; TCRdb stores in-frame clones only, minus some. The table shows 150,000 to 200,000 clones, with 76% occurring only once. The TCR originated in a male donor in good health and CMV-seronegative. The sample was PBMCs. The V call is TRBV9, the J call TRBJ2-5, with 8 positions matching TRBD2. The CDR3: CASSVAPAGDQETQYF. The CDR3 nucleotides read TGTGCCAGCAGCGTAGCGCCAGCGGGGGACCAAGAGACCCAGTACTTC.